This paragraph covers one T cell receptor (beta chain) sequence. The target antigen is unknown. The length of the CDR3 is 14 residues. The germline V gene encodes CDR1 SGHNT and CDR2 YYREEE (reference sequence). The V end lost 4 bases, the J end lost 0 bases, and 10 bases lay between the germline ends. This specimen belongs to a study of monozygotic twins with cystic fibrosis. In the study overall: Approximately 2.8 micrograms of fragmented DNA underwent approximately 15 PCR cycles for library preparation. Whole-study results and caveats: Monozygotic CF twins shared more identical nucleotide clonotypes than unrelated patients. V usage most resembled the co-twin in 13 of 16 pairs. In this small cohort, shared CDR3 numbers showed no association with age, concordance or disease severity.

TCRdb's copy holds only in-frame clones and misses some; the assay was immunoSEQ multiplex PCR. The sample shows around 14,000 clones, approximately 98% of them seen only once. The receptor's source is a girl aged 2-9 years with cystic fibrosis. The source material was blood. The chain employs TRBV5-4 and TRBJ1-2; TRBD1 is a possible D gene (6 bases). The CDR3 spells CASSRTEPNYGYTF. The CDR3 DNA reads TGTGCCAGCAGCAGGACAGAACCTAACTATGGCTACACCTTC. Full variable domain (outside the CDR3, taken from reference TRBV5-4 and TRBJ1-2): ETGVTQSPTHLIKTRGQQVTLRCSSQSGHNTVSWYQQALGQGPQFIFQYYREEENGRGNFPPRFSGLQFPNYSSELNVNALELDDSALYLCASSRTEPNYGYTFGSGTRLTVV.